Listed here are 23 T cell receptor beta chains from one sample, sequenced in a study of T-cell memory formation after mild COVID-19. Via MiXCR, TCRdb re-called the 5' RACE reads, giving one row per CDR3 protein. The sample shows 300,000 or so distinct CDR3 sequences, about 15% of them seen only once. Sequencing was carried out using PBMCs or a T cell subset sorted from them (not recorded which). These receptors were taken from a man in his late teens or twenties who had mild COVID-19 (a few samples of this study predate the infection). Cell type and time point are not known.

This clonotype occurred many times. V and J are TRBV4-2 and TRBJ2-5, with a tentative D call TRBD1 (6 bases). Trimming cost V 0 bases and J 4 bases, with 18 bases left between them. The CDR3 covers 17 residues. In germline, CDR1 is LGHNA, CDR2 YNFKEQ. The DNA of the CDR3 is TGTGCCAGCAGCCAAGACCCAGAGGGGGACCCCGGAGAGACCCAGTACTTC. It specifies CASSQDPEGDPGETQYF.

This rearrangement joins TRBV5-1 to TRBJ1-1; TRBD1 matches at 8 bases. Trimming cost V 2 bases and J 3 bases; bases outside gene matches: 3. CDR3 length equals 14 residues. CDR1 and CDR2 from the germline V gene are SGHRS and YFSETQ. Written as DNA, the CDR3 is TGCGCCAGCAGCTTCTACAGGGGGGACACTGAAGCTTTCTTT. This gives the protein CASSFYRGDTEAFF.

The rearrangement joins TRBV6-1 to TRBJ2-1; tentative D call: TRBD1 (6 bases). Germline lookup yields CDR1 MNHNS and CDR2 SASEGT. Trimming removed 8 bases from V and 6 bases from J, with 17 bases in between. The CDR3 length is 14 residues. CDR3 in DNA: TGTGCCAGCCGCAAGAGGGGGTATTTCAATGAGCAGTTCTTC. The encoded protein is CASRKRGYFNEQFF.

This chain links TRBV5-1 with TRBJ2-3; the D gene is possibly TRBD1 (5 bases). Germline V gives CDR1 SGHRS, CDR2 YFSETQ. This CDR3 comprises 15 residues. V gave up 3 bases and J gave up 2 bases, with 13 bases separating them. Here the CDR3 reads CASSWWGSTTDTQYF. As DNA, the CDR3 is TGCGCCAGCAGCTGGTGGGGCAGTACCACAGATACGCAGTATTTT.

The chain uses TRBV10-3 and TRBJ2-7, with D uncertain. CDR3 length equals 13 residues. The V and J ends lost 7 bases and 0 bases respectively, with 10 bases between them. CDR1 is ENHRY and CDR2 is SYGVKD in the germline V gene. The CDR3, as DNA: TGTGCCATCACCGCCACAAACTCCTACGAGCAGTACTTC. It yields the protein CAITATNSYEQYF.

This clonotype was seen at least ten times. This chain uses TRBV6-1 with TRBJ2-7; D is undetermined. Germline V CDR1 and CDR2: MNHNS, SASEGT. Trimming removed 7 bases from V and 5 bases from J, with 12 bases in between. This CDR3 has 12 amino acids. CDR3 in DNA: TGTGCCAGCATTCGTCGTACCCACGAGCAGTACTTC. The encoded protein is CASIRRTHEQYF.

This clonotype turned up a few times. The chain recombines TRBV29-1 with TRBJ1-3; unclear D gene. The V end lost 4 bases, the J end lost 1 base, and 8 bases lay between the germline ends. The CDR3 extends over 13 amino acids. Per the germline V gene, CDR1 is SQVTM and CDR2 is ANQGSEA. CDR3 sequence (DNA): TGCAGCGTTGTTGTGAGATCTGGAAACACCATATATTTT. It translates to CSVVVRSGNTIYF. The full variable domain, with the rest looked up from reference TRBV29-1 and TRBJ1-3, is SAVISQKPSRDICQRGTSLTIQCQVDSQVTMMFWYRQQPGQSLTLIATANQGSEATYESGFVIDKFPISRPNLTFSTLTVSNMSPEDSSIYLCSVVVRSGNTIYFGEGSWLTVV.

V is TRBV7-2 and J is TRBJ2-3, with 12 bases identical to TRBD2. V dropped 1 base and J dropped 6; count of bases not matched to a gene: 5. The CDR3 contains 16 residues. Germline CDR1 is SGHTA and CDR2 is FQGNSA. This chain's CDR3 is CASSLGLAGGIDTQYF. CDR3 DNA sequence: TGTGCCAGCAGCTTAGGGCTAGCGGGGGGGATTGATACGCAGTATTTT.

CDR3 region: CAWSFAGGSGNTIYF. CDR3 bases: TGTGCCTGGAGTTTTGCTGGGGGCTCTGGAAACACCATATATTTT. V gene TRBV30 combines with J gene TRBJ1-3, with TRBD1 as a possible D gene (5 bases). Trimming took off 2 bases at V and 0 bases at J, with 11 bases between the two ends. The CDR3 has 15 amino acids. Germline V gene sequence: CDR1 GTSNPN, CDR2 SVGIG (reference sequence).

In its sample, this clonotype was seen a few times. The chain is built from TRBV7-2 and TRBJ2-7; D is undetermined. V was pared by 0 bases and J by 2 bases, with 5 bases between. Per the germline V gene, CDR1 is SGHTA and CDR2 is FQGNSA. This CDR3 contains 13 residues. In nucleotides, the CDR3 is TGTGCCAGCAGCTTAGCCTCGACCTACGAGCAGTACGTC. Translated: CASSLASTYEQYV.

This clonotype was seen a few times. The V and J genes are TRBV4-3 and TRBJ2-5; 11 positions agree with TRBD1. CDR1 is LGHNA and CDR2 is YSLEER in the germline V gene. The CDR3 consists of 19 residues. The J segment lost 5 bases and the V segment lost 2 bases, leaving 16 bases of the junction unmatched. The CDR3 nucleotides read TGCGCCAGCAGCCAAACCTCCCCGTACGCCGGGACAGGGGGGGAGACCCAGTACTTC. It yields the protein CASSQTSPYAGTGGETQYF.

The rearrangement joins TRBV20-1 to TRBJ1-1; D is undetermined. This CDR3 has 13 amino acids. The ends were cut back, 6 bases at V and 0 bases at J, with 11 bases in the middle. Looked up from germline, CDR1 is DFQATT and CDR2 is SNEGSKA (reference sequence). DNA of the CDR3: TGCAGTGCCTTGAGGCGCATGAACACTGAAGCTTTCTTT. Translated: CSALRRMNTEAFF.

The chain joins TRBV6-5 to TRBJ2-2; D possibly corresponds to TRBD2 (6 bases). Per germline, CDR1 MNHEY and CDR2 SVGAGI. The CDR3 has 16 residues. The V gene lost 2 bases and the J gene lost 0 bases, with 10 bases spanning the gap. CDR3 in amino acids: CASSYQGLSNTGELFF. The DNA of the CDR3 is TGTGCCAGCAGTTACCAGGGACTGTCGAACACCGGGGAGCTGTTTTTT.

This rearrangement joins TRBV15 to TRBJ1-6, with 8 bases fitting TRBD1. The V gene's germline CDR1 is LNHNV and CDR2 YYDKDF (reference sequence). V was clipped by 4 bases and J by 10 bases; unmatched bases: 6. The CDR3 totals 14 residues. CDR3 residues: CATSTDRGGSPLHF. The CDR3 DNA reads as TGTGCCACCAGCACCGACAGGGGAGGATCACCCCTCCACTTT.

This clonotype was picked up a small number of times. The V gene is TRBV4-2, the J gene TRBJ2-4; TRBD2 matches at 9 bases. The J segment lost 3 bases and the V segment lost 1 base, leaving 4 bases of the junction unmatched. The CDR3 extends over 16 amino acids. CDR1 LGHNA and CDR2 YNFKEQ come from the germline V gene. The CDR3 sequence is CASSQGLADYKNIQYF. The CDR3 nucleotides read TGTGCCAGCAGCCAAGGACTAGCGGATTACAAAAACATTCAGTACTTC.

In this sample, this clonotype turned up a few times. This chain connects TRBV12-3 or TRBV12-4 to TRBJ1-6; no clear D. V lost 8 bases, J lost 7 bases, and 12 bases lay in between. The CDR3 loop spans 13 amino acids. CDR3 in DNA: TGTGCCAGCGGCTTTTCGGCCAATTCACCCCTCCACTTT. Residues: CASGFSANSPLHF.

The chain combines TRBV5-1 with TRBJ2-7; 7 bases fit TRBD1. Germline V gene lookup returns CDR1 SGHRS and CDR2 YFSETQ. CDR3 length equals 14 residues. With V trimmed by 3 bases and J by 3 bases, 6 bases remained unmatched. The CDR3 here is CASSYPGQSYEQYF. The CDR3 DNA sequence: TGCGCCAGCAGCTATCCGGGACAGAGCTACGAGCAGTACTTC. Full variable domain (remainder filled in from reference TRBV5-1 and TRBJ2-7): KAGVTQTPRYLIKTRGQQVTLSCSPISGHRSVSWYQQTPGQGLQFLFEYFSETQRNKGNFPGRFSGRQFSNSRSEMNVSTLELGDSALYLCASSYPGQSYEQYFGPGTRLTVT.

This clonotype was counted between two and nine times. The V and J genes are TRBV20-1 and TRBJ1-3, with D maybe TRBD1 (5 bases). Germline CDR1 and CDR2: DFQATT and SNEGSKA (reference sequence). With 5 bases removed from V and 5 bases from J, the gap between germline ends came to 19 bases. This CDR3 region has 15 residues. CDR3 nucleotides: TGCAGTGCTCCTTCGCGGGGGGTGGCTCGAAACACCATATATTTT. It yields the protein CSAPSRGVARNTIYF.

This chain uses TRBV6-5 with TRBJ2-5; perhaps TRBD1 as D (6 bases). Germline-derived CDR1 and CDR2 are MNHEY and SVGAGI. This CDR3 spans 16 amino acids. V lost 4 bases, J lost 5 bases, and 20 bases lay in between. The CDR3 DNA sequence: TGTGCCAGCAGTTCGGCGGCAGGGGCCGGAGGCGAGACCCAGTACTTC. This codes for CASSSAAGAGGETQYF.

The gene calls are TRBV6-1 and TRBJ2-1; 11 bases map to TRBD1. This CDR3 contains 16 residues. V lost 0 bases, J lost 6 bases, and 4 bases stayed unmatched. Germline assignment: CDR1 MNHNS and CDR2 SASEGT. The CDR3 DNA reads TGTGCCAGCAGTGAAGCCGGGACAGGGGGGCTCAATGAGCAGTTCTTC. Amino acid sequence: CASSEAGTGGLNEQFF.

This clonotype was seen only a few times. J is TRBJ2-5 and V is TRBV7-2; a possible D gene is TRBD1 (6 bases). The CDR3 loop spans 15 amino acids. Trimming pared 6 bases from V and 1 base from J, leaving 15 bases between. CDR1 SGHTA and CDR2 FQGNSA come from the germline V gene. The CDR3 loop is CASSSSRGPQETQYF. DNA for the CDR3: TGTGCCAGCAGTTCTTCCAGGGGCCCCCAAGAGACCCAGTACTTC.

The table lists this clonotype with a few counts. The J gene is TRBJ2-7, the V gene TRBV6-2 or TRBV6-3, with 8 bases identical to TRBD1. V lost 6 bases and J lost 2; bases outside the gene matches: 12. CDR3 length: 16 amino acids. Germline lookup yields CDR1 MNHEY and CDR2 SVGEGT. The CDR3 here is CASSPDRGPYPYEQYV. DNA for the CDR3: TGTGCCAGCAGCCCAGACAGGGGTCCATACCCCTACGAGCAGTACGTC.

The CDR3 region has the DNA TGTGCCAGCAGTTTATGGCACCGCACAGATACGCAGTATTTT. It codes for CASSLWHRTDTQYF. The chain has TRBV12-3 or TRBV12-4 and TRBJ2-3; D gene uncertain. Deletions cut 2 bases from V and 1 base from J, with 7 bases between. This CDR3 is 14 amino acids long.